These 31 T cell receptor beta chains were all obtained from the same sample, sequenced in a study of cytomegalovirus exposure and HLA in healthy donors. This PCR relied on a set of 60 Vbeta primers and 13 Jbeta primers. Data came from immunoSEQ multiplex PCR; TCRdb stores just in-frame clones and leaves some out. The sample includes about 140,000 clones, under 85% seen only once; the top ten take more than 0.75%. Sequencing was done on a sample of PBMCs. These receptors were taken from a man in his late teens or twenties in good health and CMV-seronegative.

The chain links TRBV7-2 to TRBJ2-7; 7 bases line up with TRBD1. Trimming took 6 bases from V and 2 from J; bases not matched to a gene: 10. The germline V gene encodes CDR1 SGHTA and CDR2 FQGNSA. The length of the CDR3 is 15 residues. In nucleotides, the CDR3 is TGTGCCAGCAGGGCCGGGACAGATTATCCCTACGAGCAGTACTTC. This translates into CASRAGTDYPYEQYF.

The rearrangement uses TRBV19 and TRBJ2-6; 8 positions match TRBD1. J was trimmed by 5 bases and V by 4 bases; bases with no gene match: 10. The CDR3 extends over 17 amino acids. Germline CDR1 and CDR2: LNHDA and SQIVND (reference sequence). The chain's CDR3 is CASSTAGTGRRANVLTF. DNA of the CDR3: TGTGCCAGTAGTACCGCCGGGACAGGCCGAAGGGCCAACGTCCTGACTTTC.

The rearrangement links TRBV5-1 to TRBJ2-7, with TRBD2 identical over 14 bases. The CDR3 sequence is 15 residues long. Germline values: CDR1 SGHRS, CDR2 YFSETQ. V lost 4 bases to trimming and J lost 6 bases; unmatched junction nucleotides: 6. This chain's CDR3 is CASSMGLAGVGEQYF. The DNA of the CDR3 is TGCGCCAGCAGCATGGGACTAGCGGGGGTAGGCGAGCAGTACTTC.

The chain uses TRBV7-9 and TRBJ1-1, with 7 nucleotides matching TRBD1. The CDR3 is 14 amino acids. The germline gives CDR1 SEHNR, CDR2 FQNEAQ (reference sequence). Trimming took 3 bases from V and 4 from J; bases not matched to a gene: 5. CDR3 coding DNA: TGTGCCAGCAGCTTGACAGGGTTGGGCACTGAAGCTTTCTTT. This sequence encodes CASSLTGLGTEAFF. Full variable domain (rest looked up from reference TRBV7-9 and TRBJ1-1): DTGVSQNPRHKITKRGQNVTFRCDPISEHNRLYWYRQTLGQGPEFLTYFQNEAQLEKSRLLSDRFSAERPKGSFSTLEIQRTEQGDSAMYLCASSLTGLGTEAFFGQGTRLTVV.

The chain has TRBV9 and TRBJ1-2; D not resolved. Germline-derived CDR1 and CDR2 are SGDLS and YYNGEE. The CDR3 length is 13 residues. Trimming cost V 2 bases and J 3 bases, with 8 bases left between them. The CDR3 sequence: CASSVGSHYGYTF. CDR3 nucleotide sequence: TGTGCCAGCAGCGTCGGGTCCCACTATGGCTACACCTTC.

The CDR3 nucleotides are TGTGCTAGTGGCCTTTACGGGACAGGGATCCCCGTCACCGGGGAGCTGTTTTTT. This gives the protein CASGLYGTGIPVTGELFF. The rearrangement uses TRBV12-5 and TRBJ2-2; 9 nucleotides agree with TRBD1. V was pared by 6 bases and J by 4 bases, with 15 bases of the junction left unmatched. CDR3 length: 18 amino acids. Looked up from germline, CDR1 is LGHNT and CDR2 is FRNRAP.

The CDR3 region has the DNA TGTGCCAGCAGCGCGACTAGGGCCAATGAGCAGTTCTTC. Residues: CASSATRANEQFF. The V call is TRBV9, the J call TRBJ2-1, with D maybe TRBD2 (6 bases). Trimming removed 3 bases from V and 6 bases from J, with 10 bases in between. Germline assignment: CDR1 SGDLS and CDR2 YYNGEE. This CDR3 is 13 amino acids long.

The rearrangement links TRBV5-4 to TRBJ1-2; D gene ambiguous. The CDR3 extends over 15 amino acids. The germline gives CDR1 SGHNT, CDR2 YYREEE (reference sequence). Between the trimmed V and J ends, which lost 3 bases and 2 bases, there was a span of 14 bases. This CDR3 is CASSSQTNSNYGYTF. Written as DNA, the CDR3 is TGTGCCAGCAGCTCACAGACCAACTCAAACTATGGCTACACCTTC.

The CDR3 DNA reads TGTGCCAGTAAGGACAGCTCCTCTGGAAACACCATATATTTT. Translating gives CASKDSSSGNTIYF. This chain uses TRBV19 with TRBJ1-3; D possibly corresponds to TRBD1 (6 bases). Germline V gives CDR1 LNHDA, CDR2 SQIVND (reference sequence). The CDR3 length is 14 residues. Trimming removed 7 bases from V and 0 bases from J, with 10 bases in between.

As for this clone: One end of the junction does not line up with germline, which may come from a read error. The V call is TRBV27, the J call TRBJ1-5, with TRBD1 identical over 10 bases. This CDR3 spans 14 amino acids. Per germline, CDR1 MNHEY and CDR2 SMNVEV (reference sequence). CDR3 in amino acids: CVSSFGTGDQPQHF. The CDR3 nucleotides are TGTGTCAGCAGTTTCGGGACAGGGGATCAGCCCCAGCATTTT.

This sequence joins TRBV30 and TRBJ2-1; maybe TRBD2 (7 bases). The V gene's germline CDR1 is GTSNPN and CDR2 SVGIG (reference sequence). Trimming stripped 0 bases from V and 5 bases from J, with 17 bases between. The CDR3 loop spans 16 amino acids. DNA of the CDR3: TGTGCCTGGAGTGTACCTGTGGGGGGGGGCCACAATGAGCAGTTCTTC. Protein product: CAWSVPVGGGHNEQFF.

The V and J genes are TRBV5-1 and TRBJ1-6; D unresolved. The CDR3 sequence is 14 residues long. V was pared by 4 bases and J by 17 bases, with 22 bases between. Per germline, CDR1 SGHRS and CDR2 YFSETQ. For the CDR3, the DNA is TGCGCCAGCAGCCCTAGCGGGCCGGGCATACGCATCCACTTT. Translated, it gives CASSPSGPGIRIHF.

This clone was counted only a few times. The V and J genes are TRBV4-3 and TRBJ1-1; D perhaps matches TRBD1 (6 bases). Between the trimmed V and J ends, which lost 0 bases and 6 bases, there was a span of 14 bases. The germline CDR1 and CDR2 sequences are LGHNA and YSLEER. The CDR3 runs 15 residues. CDR3 nucleotide sequence: TGCGCCAGCAGCCAAGATAAGGGGGTGACGGCTGAAGCTTTCTTT. Translation: CASSQDKGVTAEAFF.

This clone has only one observation. The rearrangement links TRBV11-2 to TRBJ1-3; 8 bases align to TRBD1. Germline V gives CDR1 SGHAT, CDR2 FQNNGV. The CDR3 covers 15 residues. V gave up 6 bases and J gave up 4 bases; unmatched junction bases: 8. CDR3 in DNA: TGTGCCAGCAGTCCCCTGGACAGGGACGGAAACACCATATATTTT. This codes for CASSPLDRDGNTIYF.

This clone was picked up a small number of times. The chain combines TRBV11-2 with TRBJ1-2; 9 bases match TRBD1. The CDR3 runs to 13 residues. Germline V lookup: CDR1 SGHAT, CDR2 FQNNGV. The V and J ends lost 1 base and 7 bases, in that order; junction bases with no gene match: 1. CDR3 in amino acids: CASSLVDRGGYTF. The DNA of the CDR3 is TGTGCCAGCAGCTTAGTGGACAGGGGTGGCTACACCTTC.

The CDR3 region has the DNA TGCAGCGTTGAGGAGAACTCTGGGGCCAACGTCCTGACTTTC. Its translation: CSVEENSGANVLTF. The rearrangement links TRBV29-1 to TRBJ2-6; D is unclear. From germline, CDR1 is SQVTM and CDR2 ANQGSEA. V was clipped by 3 bases and J by 0 bases, with 6 bases between them. This CDR3 region has 14 residues.

This clone came up a few times. The chain joins TRBV25-1 to TRBJ1-6; no firm D call. Trimming stripped 8 bases from V and 9 bases from J, with 8 bases between. The CDR3 contains 11 residues. CDR1 MGHDK and CDR2 SYGVNS come from the germline V gene. The CDR3 here is CASGEGSPLHF. In DNA form, the CDR3 reads TGTGCCAGCGGCGAGGGTTCACCCCTCCACTTT.

The rearrangement links TRBV5-4 to TRBJ2-5; D possibly corresponds to TRBD2 (5 bases). The germline gives CDR1 SGHNT, CDR2 YYREEE (reference sequence). This CDR3 region has 12 residues. The V end was cut by 4 bases, the J end by 5 bases, with 9 bases between. The CDR3 sequence: CASSHRGETQYF. The DNA for the CDR3 is TGTGCCAGCAGCCACCGAGGGGAGACCCAGTACTTC.

The chain employs TRBV5-1 and TRBJ2-5; D is undetermined. The germline V and J ends were trimmed by 3 bases and 11 bases, with 14 bases remaining between them. Germline CDR1 is SGHRS and CDR2 is YFSETQ. CDR3 size: 12 residues. The CDR3 bases are TGCGCCAGCAGCTCCAAACTACAAGAGCAGTACTTC. Residues: CASSSKLQEQYF.

The rearrangement uses TRBV18 and TRBJ1-2; 7 nucleotides align to TRBD1. CDR3 length: 13 residues. Trimming removed 6 bases from V and 7 bases from J; junction bases left unmatched: 8. CDR1 and CDR2 from the germline V gene are KGHSH and LQKENI. The CDR3 nucleotides are TGTGCCAGCTCCCAAGGACAGGAACGTGGCTACACCTTC. Amino acid sequence: CASSQGQERGYTF.

The chain employs TRBV30 and TRBJ2-4, with D tentatively TRBD2 (7 bases). CDR1 and CDR2 (germline): GTSNPN, SVGIG (reference sequence). Trimming took 2 bases from V and 3 from J, leaving 17 bases between them. The CDR3 covers 16 residues. CDR3 region: CAWSIPGGAGKNIQYF. The CDR3 nucleotides read TGTGCCTGGAGTATCCCTGGGGGGGCCGGCAAAAACATTCAGTACTTC.

The chain uses TRBV6-5 and TRBJ2-2, with unresolved D. Trimming shortened V by 5 bases and J by 8 bases, and 9 bases separated the two germline ends. The V gene's germline CDR1 is MNHEY and CDR2 SVGAGI. The CDR3 length is 12 residues. CDR3 loop: CASSSRPGELFF. DNA for the CDR3: TGTGCCAGCAGTAGCCGTCCTGGGGAGCTGTTTTTT.

The chain has TRBV4-2 and TRBJ2-5; 8 positions match TRBD2. The CDR3 sequence is 17 residues long. V gave up 3 bases and J gave up 3 bases; unmatched junction bases: 12. Germline lookup yields CDR1 LGHNA and CDR2 YNFKEQ. The CDR3 loop reads CASSHPISGALEETQYF. DNA for the CDR3: TGTGCCAGCAGCCACCCAATTAGCGGGGCCTTGGAAGAGACCCAGTACTTC.

The V gene is TRBV4-2, the J gene TRBJ1-6; D is unclear. V lost 0 bases and J 7 bases, leaving 7 bases between the germline ends. The CDR3 runs 14 residues. CDR1 LGHNA and CDR2 YNFKEQ come from the germline V gene. The CDR3 DNA follows: TGTGCCAGCAGCCAAGACGGGGAGAATTCACCCCTCCACTTT. It is translated as CASSQDGENSPLHF.

A note on this clone: Other DNA sequences in the same sample also yield this CDR3. The chain joins TRBV7-9 to TRBJ2-1; D uncertain. The V and J ends lost 5 bases and 10 bases respectively, with 15 bases between them. Germline V gene sequence: CDR1 SEHNR, CDR2 FQNEAQ (reference sequence). The CDR3 contains 13 residues. DNA for the CDR3: TGTGCCAGCAGCGCCGATTACTTCAACGAGCAGTTCTTC. It is translated as CASSADYFNEQFF.

J is TRBJ2-2 and V is TRBV5-1; 8 bases are a match to TRBD1. The trim removed 0 bases at V and 8 bases at J, leaving 12 bases unmatched. CDR1 SGHRS and CDR2 YFSETQ come from the germline V gene. The length of the CDR3 is 17 residues. The CDR3 loop reads CASSLAGQGTDAGELFF. The CDR3 DNA reads as TGCGCCAGCAGCTTGGCCGGACAGGGAACTGATGCGGGGGAGCTGTTTTTT.

The CDR3 reads CASSFGGEFSSYNSPLHF. The CDR3 coding sequence is TGTGCCAGCAGCTTCGGCGGGGAGTTTAGCTCCTATAATTCACCCCTCCACTTT. The chain has TRBV7-2 and TRBJ1-6; D gene unclear. Trimming left V 3 bases short and J 0 bases short, with 15 bases between. Germline V lookup: CDR1 SGHTA, CDR2 FQGNSA. The CDR3 covers 18 residues.

The table lists this clone with a count of one. The rearrangement joins TRBV6-1 to TRBJ1-6, with a weak D call TRBD1 (6 bases). From germline, CDR1 is MNHNS and CDR2 SASEGT. CDR3 length: 15 residues. Deletions cut 4 bases from V and 5 bases from J, with 12 bases between. The CDR3 DNA reads as TGTGCCAGCAGTGCATCGGGACATCATAATTCACCCCTCCACTTT. This gives the protein CASSASGHHNSPLHF.

The chain joins TRBV18 to TRBJ1-2; TRBD1 matches 8 bases. Trimming removed 9 bases from V and 5 bases from J; junction bases left unmatched: 5. Per germline, CDR1 KGHSH and CDR2 LQKENI. The CDR3 has 12 residues. The DNA of the CDR3 is TGTGCCAGTACGACAGGGGTATATGGCTACACCTTC. Protein sequence: CASTTGVYGYTF.

The genes are TRBV10-3 and TRBJ1-3, with D uncertain. The germline gives CDR1 ENHRY, CDR2 SYGVKD. Trimming removed 4 bases from V and 3 bases from J, with 13 bases in between. The CDR3 is 15 residues long. CDR3 amino acids: CAISADKYGGNTIYF. CDR3 sequence (DNA): TGTGCCATCAGTGCCGACAAATATGGTGGAAACACCATATATTTT.

CDR3 coding DNA: TGTGCCACCAGCAGGACAGGGGTCCACTATGGCTACACCTTC. Translation: CATSRTGVHYGYTF. The V call is TRBV15, the J call TRBJ1-2; 8 bases align to TRBD1. The germline V gene has CDR1 LNHNV and CDR2 YYDKDF (reference sequence). The CDR3 runs to 14 residues. V was clipped by 3 bases and J by 3 bases; unmatched bases: 3.